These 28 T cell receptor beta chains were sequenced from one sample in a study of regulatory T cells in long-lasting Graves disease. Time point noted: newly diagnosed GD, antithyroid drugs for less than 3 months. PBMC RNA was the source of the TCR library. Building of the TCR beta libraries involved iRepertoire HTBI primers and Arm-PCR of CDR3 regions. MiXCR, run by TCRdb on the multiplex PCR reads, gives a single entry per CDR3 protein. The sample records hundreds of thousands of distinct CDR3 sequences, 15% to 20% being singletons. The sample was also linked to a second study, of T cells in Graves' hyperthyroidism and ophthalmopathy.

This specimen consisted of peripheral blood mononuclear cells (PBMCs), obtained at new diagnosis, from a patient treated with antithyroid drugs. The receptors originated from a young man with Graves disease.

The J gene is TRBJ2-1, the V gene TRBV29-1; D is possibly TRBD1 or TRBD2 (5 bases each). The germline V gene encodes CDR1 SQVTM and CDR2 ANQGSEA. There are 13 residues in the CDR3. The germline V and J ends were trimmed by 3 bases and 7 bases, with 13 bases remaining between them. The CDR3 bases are TGCAGCGTTGATGTAGGGACCACTAATGAGCAGTTCTTC. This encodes CSVDVGTTNEQFF.

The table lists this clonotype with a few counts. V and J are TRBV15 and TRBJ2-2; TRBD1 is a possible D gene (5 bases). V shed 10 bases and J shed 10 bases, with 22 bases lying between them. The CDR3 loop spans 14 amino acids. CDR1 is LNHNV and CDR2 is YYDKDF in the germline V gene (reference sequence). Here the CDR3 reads CAIPFWGSPEELFF. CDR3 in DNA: TGTGCCATCCCGTTTTGGGGCTCCCCCGAGGAGCTGTTTTTT.

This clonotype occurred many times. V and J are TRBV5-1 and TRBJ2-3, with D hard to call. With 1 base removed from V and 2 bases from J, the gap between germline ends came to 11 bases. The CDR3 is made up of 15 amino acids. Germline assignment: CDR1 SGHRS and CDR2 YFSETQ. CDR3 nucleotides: TGCGCCAGCAGCTTGCGCCGCGGAAACACAGATACGCAGTATTTT. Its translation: CASSLRRGNTDTQYF. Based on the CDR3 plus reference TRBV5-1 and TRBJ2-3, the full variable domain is KAGVTQTPRYLIKTRGQQVTLSCSPISGHRSVSWYQQTPGQGLQFLFEYFSETQRNKGNFPGRFSGRQFSNSRSEMNVSTLELGDSALYLCASSLRRGNTDTQYFGPGTRLTVL.

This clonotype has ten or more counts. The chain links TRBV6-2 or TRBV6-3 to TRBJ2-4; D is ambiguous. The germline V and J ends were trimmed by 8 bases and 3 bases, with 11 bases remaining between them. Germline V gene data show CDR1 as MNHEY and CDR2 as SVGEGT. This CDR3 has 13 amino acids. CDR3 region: CASGGSGKNIQYF. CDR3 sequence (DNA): TGTGCCAGCGGCGGATCGGGCAAAAACATTCAGTACTTC.

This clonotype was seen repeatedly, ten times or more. The CDR3 DNA reads TGTGCCAGCAGTGTCAGGGGGGACGACGAGCAGTACTTC. It codes for CASSVRGDDEQYF. This rearrangement joins TRBV2 to TRBJ2-7, with a weak D call TRBD1 (7 bases). Trimming removed 4 bases at V and 5 bases at J, with 12 bases between. This CDR3 has 13 amino acids. Germline CDR1 reads SNHLY; CDR2 reads FYNNEI.

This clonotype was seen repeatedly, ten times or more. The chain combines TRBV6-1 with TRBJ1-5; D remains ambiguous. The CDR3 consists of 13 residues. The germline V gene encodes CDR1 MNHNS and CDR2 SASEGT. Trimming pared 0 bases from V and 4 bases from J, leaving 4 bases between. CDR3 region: CASSEAGNQPQHF. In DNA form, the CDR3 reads TGTGCCAGCAGTGAAGCAGGGAATCAGCCCCAGCATTTT.

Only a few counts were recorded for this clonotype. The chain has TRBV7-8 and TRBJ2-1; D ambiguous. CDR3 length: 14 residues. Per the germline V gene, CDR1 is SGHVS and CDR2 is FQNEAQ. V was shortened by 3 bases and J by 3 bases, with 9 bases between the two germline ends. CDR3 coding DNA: TGTGCCAGCAGCTTGTACTCTGGCTACAATGAGCAGTTCTTC. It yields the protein CASSLYSGYNEQFF.

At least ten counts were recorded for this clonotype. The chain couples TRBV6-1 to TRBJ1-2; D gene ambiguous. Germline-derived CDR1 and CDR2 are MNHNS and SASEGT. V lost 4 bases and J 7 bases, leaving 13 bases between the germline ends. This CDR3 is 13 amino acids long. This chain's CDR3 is CASSVSGGGGYTF. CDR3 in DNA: TGTGCCAGCAGTGTATCCGGAGGAGGTGGCTACACCTTC.

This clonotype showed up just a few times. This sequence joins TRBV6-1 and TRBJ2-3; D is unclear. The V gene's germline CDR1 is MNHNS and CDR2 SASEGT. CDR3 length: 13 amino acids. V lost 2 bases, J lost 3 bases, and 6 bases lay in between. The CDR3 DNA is TGTGCCAGCAGTGAACGACTTACAGATACGCAGTATTTT. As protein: CASSERLTDTQYF.

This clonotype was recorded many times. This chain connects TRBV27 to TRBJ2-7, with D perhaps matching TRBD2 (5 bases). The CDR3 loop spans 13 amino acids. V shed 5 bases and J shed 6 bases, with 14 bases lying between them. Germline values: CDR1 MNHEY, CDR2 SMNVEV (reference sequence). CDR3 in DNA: TGTGCCAGCAGTGCAGGACTGTCCCGCGAGCAGTACTTC. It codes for CASSAGLSREQYF.

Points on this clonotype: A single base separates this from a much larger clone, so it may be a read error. In DNA, the CDR3 is TGCAGCGTTGGGCCGGACATCCAAGCCTACGAGCAGTACTTC. It encodes CSVGPDIQAYEQYF. The rearrangement uses TRBV29-1 and TRBJ2-7; a weak D match, TRBD1 (5 bases). Trimming removed 4 bases from V and 2 bases from J, with 15 bases in between. Germline assignment: CDR1 SQVTM and CDR2 ANQGSEA. This CDR3 contains 14 residues.

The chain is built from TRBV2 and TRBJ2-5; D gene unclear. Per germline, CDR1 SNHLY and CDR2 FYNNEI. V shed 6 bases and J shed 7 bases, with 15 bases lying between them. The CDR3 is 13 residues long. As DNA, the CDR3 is TGTGCCAGCAGAGATGAATCGCCCGGGACCCAGTACTTC. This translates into CASRDESPGTQYF.

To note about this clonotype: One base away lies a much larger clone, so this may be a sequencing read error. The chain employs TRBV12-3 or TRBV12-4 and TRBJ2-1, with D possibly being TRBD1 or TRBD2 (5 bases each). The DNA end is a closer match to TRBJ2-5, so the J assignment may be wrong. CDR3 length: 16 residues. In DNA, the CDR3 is TGTGCCAGCAGTTTAGCGCTGGGACGGGGTCGAGAGACCCAGTACTTC. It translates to CASSLALGRGRETQYF.

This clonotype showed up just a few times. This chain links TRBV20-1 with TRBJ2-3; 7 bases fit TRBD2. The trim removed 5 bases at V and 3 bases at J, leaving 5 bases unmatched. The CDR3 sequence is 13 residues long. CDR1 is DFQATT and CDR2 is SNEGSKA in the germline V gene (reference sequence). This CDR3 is CSAGPSGTDTQYF. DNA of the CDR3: TGCAGTGCTGGGCCTAGCGGTACAGATACGCAGTATTTT.

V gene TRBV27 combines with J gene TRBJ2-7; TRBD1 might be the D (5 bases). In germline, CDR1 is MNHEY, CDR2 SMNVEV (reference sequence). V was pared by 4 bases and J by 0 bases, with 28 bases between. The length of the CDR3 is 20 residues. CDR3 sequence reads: CASSWGVGSVGATFSYEQYF. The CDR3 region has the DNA TGTGCCAGCAGTTGGGGCGTTGGTTCAGTTGGGGCTACCTTCTCCTACGAGCAGTACTTC.

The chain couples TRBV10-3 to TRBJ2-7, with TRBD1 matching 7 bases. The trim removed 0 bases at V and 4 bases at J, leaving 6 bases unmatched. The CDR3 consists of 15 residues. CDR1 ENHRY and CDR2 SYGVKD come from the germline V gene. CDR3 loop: CAISESTGKGYEQYF. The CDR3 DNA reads TGTGCCATCAGTGAGTCGACAGGGAAAGGATACGAGCAGTACTTC.

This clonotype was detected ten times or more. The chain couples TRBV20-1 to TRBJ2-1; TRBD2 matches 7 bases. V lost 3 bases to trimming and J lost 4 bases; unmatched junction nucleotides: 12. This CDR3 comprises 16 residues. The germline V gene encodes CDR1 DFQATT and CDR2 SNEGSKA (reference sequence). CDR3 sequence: CSARSSGVAEYNEQFF. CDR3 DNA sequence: TGCAGTGCTAGGTCCAGCGGGGTAGCGGAATACAATGAGCAGTTCTTC.

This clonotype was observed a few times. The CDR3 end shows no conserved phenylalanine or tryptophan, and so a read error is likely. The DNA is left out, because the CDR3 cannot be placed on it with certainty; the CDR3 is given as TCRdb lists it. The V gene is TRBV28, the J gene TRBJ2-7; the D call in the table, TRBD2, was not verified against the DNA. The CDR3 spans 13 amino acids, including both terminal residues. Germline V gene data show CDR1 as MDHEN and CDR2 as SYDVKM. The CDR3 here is CASSFPAAGGWYL.

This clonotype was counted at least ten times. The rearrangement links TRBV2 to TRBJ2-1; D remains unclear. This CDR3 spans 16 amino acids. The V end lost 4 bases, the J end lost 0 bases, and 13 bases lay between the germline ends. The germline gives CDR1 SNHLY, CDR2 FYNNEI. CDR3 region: CASSVQARSSYNEQFF. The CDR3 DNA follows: TGTGCCAGCAGTGTGCAGGCCAGGAGCTCCTACAATGAGCAGTTCTTC.

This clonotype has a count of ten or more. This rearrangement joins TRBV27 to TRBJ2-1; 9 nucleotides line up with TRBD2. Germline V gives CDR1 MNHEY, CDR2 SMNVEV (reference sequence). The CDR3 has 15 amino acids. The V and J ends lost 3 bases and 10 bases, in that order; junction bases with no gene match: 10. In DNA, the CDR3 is TGTGCCAGCAGTTTTCGTAGCGGGAGTCTTGAGGAGCAGTTCTTC. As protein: CASSFRSGSLEEQFF.

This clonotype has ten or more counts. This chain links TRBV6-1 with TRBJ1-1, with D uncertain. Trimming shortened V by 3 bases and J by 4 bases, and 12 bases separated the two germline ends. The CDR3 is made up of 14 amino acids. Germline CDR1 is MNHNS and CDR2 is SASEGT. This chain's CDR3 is CASSDPTMGTEAFF. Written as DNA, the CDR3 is TGTGCCAGCAGTGATCCAACGATGGGCACTGAAGCTTTCTTT.

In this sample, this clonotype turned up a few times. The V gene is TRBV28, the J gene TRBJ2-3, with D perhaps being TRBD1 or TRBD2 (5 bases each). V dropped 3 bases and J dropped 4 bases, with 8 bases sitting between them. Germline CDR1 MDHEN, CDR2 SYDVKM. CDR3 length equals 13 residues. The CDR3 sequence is CASSFLGADTQYF. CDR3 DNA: TGTGCCAGCAGTTTTTTGGGGGCAGATACGCAGTATTTT.

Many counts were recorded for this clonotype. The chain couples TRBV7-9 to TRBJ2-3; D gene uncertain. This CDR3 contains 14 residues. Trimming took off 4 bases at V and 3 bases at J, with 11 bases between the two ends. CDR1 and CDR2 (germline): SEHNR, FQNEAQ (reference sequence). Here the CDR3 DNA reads TGTGCCAGCAGCTCAAAGTACTTTACAGATACGCAGTATTTT. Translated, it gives CASSSKYFTDTQYF.

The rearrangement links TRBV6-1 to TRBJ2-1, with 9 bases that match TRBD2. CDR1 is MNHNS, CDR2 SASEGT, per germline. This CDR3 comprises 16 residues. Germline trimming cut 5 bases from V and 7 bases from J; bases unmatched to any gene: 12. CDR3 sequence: CASSPPGAGGGNEQFF. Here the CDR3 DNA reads TGTGCCAGCAGTCCCCCTGGAGCGGGAGGAGGTAATGAGCAGTTCTTC.

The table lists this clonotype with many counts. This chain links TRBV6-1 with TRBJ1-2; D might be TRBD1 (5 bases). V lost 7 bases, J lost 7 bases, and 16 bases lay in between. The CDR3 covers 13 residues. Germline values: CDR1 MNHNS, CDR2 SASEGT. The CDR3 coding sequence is TGTGCCAGCAATCGGGGGGAGGGATTTGGCTACACCTTC. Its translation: CASNRGEGFGYTF.

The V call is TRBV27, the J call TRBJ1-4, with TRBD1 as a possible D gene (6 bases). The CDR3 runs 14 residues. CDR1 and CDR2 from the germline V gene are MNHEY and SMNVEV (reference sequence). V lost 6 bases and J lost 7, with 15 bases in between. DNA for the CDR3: TGTGCCAGCAGAAGGGGGGAGGGGACTGAAAAACTGTTTTTT. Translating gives CASRRGEGTEKLFF.

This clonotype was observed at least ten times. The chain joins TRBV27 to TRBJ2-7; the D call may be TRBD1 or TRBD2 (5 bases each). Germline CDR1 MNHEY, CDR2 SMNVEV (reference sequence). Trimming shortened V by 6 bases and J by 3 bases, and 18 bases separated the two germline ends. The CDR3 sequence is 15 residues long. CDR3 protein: CASSLTGTSGYEQYF. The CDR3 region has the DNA TGTGCCAGCAGCTTAACCGGGACGTCAGGCTACGAGCAGTACTTC.

The CDR3 nucleotides read TGTGCCAGTAGTATCGGCTCAGGACACTACACCTTC. Protein sequence: CASSIGSGHYTF. The chain combines TRBV19 with TRBJ1-2, with D possibly being TRBD1 (5 bases). Germline V gene data show CDR1 as LNHDA and CDR2 as SQIVND (reference sequence). This CDR3 has 12 residues. V was trimmed by 3 bases and J by 10 bases, leaving 12 bases between them.